This T cell receptor beta chain was sequenced during a study of PD-1 blockade in classical Hodgkin lymphoma. Findings and limits, study-wide: Complete responders started with a diversity level that resembled newly diagnosed patients at baseline. It was reported that newly diagnosed patients had less baseline TCR diversity than healthy donors. By C4D1 there was a significant rise in CD4+ TCR diversity but not in CD8+ TCR diversity.

Produced via immunoSEQ multiplex PCR; TCRdb's table is partial and in-frame only. The sample has over 10,000 clones, about 79% seen once. Time point reported: cycle 4 day 1 (C4D1), after less than seven weeks of nivolumab. Each patient experienced a relapse that followed autologous stem cell transplantation, and brentuximab vedotin exposure varied. From thawed PBMCs, CD4+ T cells were purified using magnetic negative selection. Each best response was a complete response, a partial response or progressive disease. Concerning this clone: Its antigen is still unknown.

With 6 bases removed from V and 5 bases from J, the gap between germline ends came to 15 bases. The CDR3 consists of 14 residues. Germline CDR1 MNHEY, CDR2 SMNVEV (reference sequence). The chain links TRBV27 to TRBJ2-3; tentatively, D is TRBD1 or TRBD2 (5 bases each). The material was CD4+ T cells from blood, obtained before the fourth cycle of nivolumab. The TCR was taken from a human donor with classical Hodgkin lymphoma. The CDR3: CASSRMGPRDTQYF. The CDR3, as DNA: TGTGCCAGCAGCCGCATGGGACCCAGAGATACGCAGTATTTT.